This TCR beta chain derives from a study of cytotoxic CD8 clonotypes in ibrutinib-treated CLL. As for the study in general: Patient counts were over 9 relapsed/refractory, over 14 treatment-naive and around 17 IGHV unmutated. Partial responses totalled approximately 25 and complete responses 2; after median roughly 68 months, approximately 15 remained remitted and around twelve progressed. General observations from the study: At progression, clonality fell back toward baseline after rising at ibrutinib response. Higher circulating CD8+ T-cell counts strongly accompanied higher baseline clonality, above age-matched healthy donors.

Assay: immunoSEQ multiplex PCR; the TCRdb copy retains only in-frame clones and omits some. Of tens of thousands of clones in the sample, 55% to 75% were seen once. Trimming removed 0 bases at V and 4 bases at J, with 4 bases between. From germline, CDR1 is SGHRS and CDR2 YFSETQ. CDR3 size: 13 residues. With regard to this clone: Antigen: not known.

Source: PBMCs, taken after 24 months of ibrutinib treatment. The TCR originated in a human donor with chronic lymphocytic leukemia. The chain is built from TRBV5-1 and TRBJ2-2; no definite D call. The CDR3 region has the DNA TGCGCCAGCAGCTTGGTGATCACCGGGGAGCTGTTTTTT. This sequence encodes CASSLVITGELFF.